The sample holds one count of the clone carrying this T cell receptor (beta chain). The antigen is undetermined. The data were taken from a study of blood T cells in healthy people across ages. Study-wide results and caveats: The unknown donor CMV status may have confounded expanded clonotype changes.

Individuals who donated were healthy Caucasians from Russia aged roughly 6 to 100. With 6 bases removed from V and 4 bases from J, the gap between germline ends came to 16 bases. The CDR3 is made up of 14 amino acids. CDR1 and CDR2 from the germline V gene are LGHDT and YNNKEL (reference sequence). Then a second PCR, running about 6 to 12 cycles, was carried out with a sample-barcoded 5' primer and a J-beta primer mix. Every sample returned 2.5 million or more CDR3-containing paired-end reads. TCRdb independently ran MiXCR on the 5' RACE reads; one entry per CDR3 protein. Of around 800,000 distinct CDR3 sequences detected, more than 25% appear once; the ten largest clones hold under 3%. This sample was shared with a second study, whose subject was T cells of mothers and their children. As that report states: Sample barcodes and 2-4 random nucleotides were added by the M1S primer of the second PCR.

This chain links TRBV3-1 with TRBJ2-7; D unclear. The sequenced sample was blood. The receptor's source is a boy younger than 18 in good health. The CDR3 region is CASSRVGYPYEQYF. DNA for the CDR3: TGTGCCAGCAGTCGCGTCGGCTACCCGTACGAGCAGTACTTC.